The 3 T cell receptor beta chains below all came from one sample that was sequenced in a study of T cells in localized non-small cell lung cancer. Sequenced by immunoSEQ multiplex PCR; TCRdb stores in-frame clones only, minus some. The profile shows 35,000 or so clones, approximately 88% of them singletons. The specimen comprised peripheral blood, sampled before any cancer treatment. The receptor source for this set is a woman aged 40-69 years with stage I lung adenocarcinoma.

The V and J genes are TRBV6-1 and TRBJ2-7; weak D call: TRBD2 (5 bases). The CDR3 runs to 12 residues. The V gene lost 6 bases and the J gene lost 6 bases, with 12 bases spanning the gap. The germline gives CDR1 MNHNS, CDR2 SASEGT. The CDR3 spells CASRVFGGEQYF. The CDR3 DNA reads TGTGCCAGCAGAGTTTTTGGAGGCGAGCAGTACTTC.

The chain uses TRBV9 and TRBJ2-7; TRBD1 aligns across 7 bases. Germline-derived CDR1 and CDR2 are SGDLS and YYNGEE. Germline trimming cut 4 bases from V and 2 bases from J; bases unmatched to any gene: 9. The CDR3 is made up of 15 amino acids. The CDR3 DNA is TGTGCCAGCAGCCCCGGGACAGCAGACCCCTACGAGCAGTACTTC. Encoded protein: CASSPGTADPYEQYF.

Comment on this clone: The germline gene is not matched at one end of the junction; a read error may be the cause. The V and J genes are TRBV11-2 and TRBJ2-7; perhaps TRBD1 as D (6 bases). CDR1 is SGHAT, CDR2 FQNNGV, per germline. CDR3 length: 11 residues. The CDR3: CASSLSPNREF. The CDR3 DNA sequence: TGTGCCAGCAGCTTAAGCCCTAACAGGGAATTC.